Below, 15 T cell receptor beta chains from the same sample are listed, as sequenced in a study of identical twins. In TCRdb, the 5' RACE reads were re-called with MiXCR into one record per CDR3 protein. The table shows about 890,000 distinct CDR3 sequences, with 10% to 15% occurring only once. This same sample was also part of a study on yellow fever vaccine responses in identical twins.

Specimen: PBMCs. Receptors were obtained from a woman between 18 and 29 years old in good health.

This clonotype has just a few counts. CDR3 coding DNA: TGCAGCGCCCCACGTACGGCCAAAGGGGAGACCCAGTACTTC. Translating gives CSAPRTAKGETQYF. V is TRBV29-1 and J is TRBJ2-5, with no clear D. With 7 bases removed from V and 5 bases from J, the gap between germline ends came to 20 bases. This CDR3 has 14 amino acids. Germline loops: CDR1 SQVTM, CDR2 ANQGSEA.

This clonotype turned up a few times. The CDR3 DNA reads as TGTGCCAGCAGCTTAGTGACAGCCCCGAGCCCGGGGGGGCCAAATACGCAGTATTTT. This encodes CASSLVTAPSPGGPNTQYF. This rearrangement joins TRBV11-2 to TRBJ2-3, with 8 bases fitting TRBD2. This CDR3 has 19 amino acids. Germline V gives CDR1 SGHAT, CDR2 FQNNGV. V shed 1 base, J shed 7 bases, and the junction held 19 bases outside the gene matches.

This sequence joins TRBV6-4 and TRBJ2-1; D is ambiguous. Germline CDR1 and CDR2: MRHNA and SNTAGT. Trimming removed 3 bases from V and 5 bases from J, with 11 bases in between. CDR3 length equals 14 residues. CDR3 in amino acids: CASSEGSPNNEQFF. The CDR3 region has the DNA TGTGCCAGCAGTGAGGGGTCCCCGAACAATGAGCAGTTCTTC.

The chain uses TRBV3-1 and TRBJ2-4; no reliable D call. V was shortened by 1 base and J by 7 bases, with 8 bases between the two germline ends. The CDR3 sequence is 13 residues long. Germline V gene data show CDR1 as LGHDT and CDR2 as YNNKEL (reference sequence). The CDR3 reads CASSQGVRNIQYF. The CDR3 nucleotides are TGTGCCAGCAGCCAAGGGGTTCGGAACATTCAGTACTTC. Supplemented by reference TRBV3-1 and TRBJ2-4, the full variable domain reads DTAVSQTPKYLVTQMGNDKSIKCEQNLGHDTMYWYKQDSKKFLKIMFSYNNKELIINETVPNRFSPKSPDKAHLNLHINSLELGDSAVYFCASSQGVRNIQYFGAGTRLSVL.

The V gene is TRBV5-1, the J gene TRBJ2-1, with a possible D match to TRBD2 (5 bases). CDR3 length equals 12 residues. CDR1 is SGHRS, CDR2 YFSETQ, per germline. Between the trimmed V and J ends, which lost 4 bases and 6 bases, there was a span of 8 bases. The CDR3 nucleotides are TGCGCCAGCAGCATGAGCGGCAATGAGCAGTTCTTC. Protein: CASSMSGNEQFF.

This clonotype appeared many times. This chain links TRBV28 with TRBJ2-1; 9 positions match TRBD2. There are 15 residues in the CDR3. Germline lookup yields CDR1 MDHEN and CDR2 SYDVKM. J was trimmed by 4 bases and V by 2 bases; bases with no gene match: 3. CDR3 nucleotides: TGTGCCAGCAGTTTAGCGGGGGGGCAATACAATGAGCAGTTCTTC. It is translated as CASSLAGGQYNEQFF. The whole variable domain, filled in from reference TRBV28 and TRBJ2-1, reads DVKVTQSSRYLVKRTGEKVFLECVQDMDHENMFWYRQDPGLGLRLIYFSYDVKMKEKGDIPEGYSVSREKKERFSLILESASTNQTSMYLCASSLAGGQYNEQFFGPGTRLTVL.

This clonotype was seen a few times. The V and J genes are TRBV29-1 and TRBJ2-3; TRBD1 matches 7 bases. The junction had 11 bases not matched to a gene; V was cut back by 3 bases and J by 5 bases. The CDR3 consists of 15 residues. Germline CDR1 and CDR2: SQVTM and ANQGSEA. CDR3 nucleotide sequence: TGCAGCGTTGACTCGACAGGGAAGTTAATAGATACGCAGTATTTT. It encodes CSVDSTGKLIDTQYF.

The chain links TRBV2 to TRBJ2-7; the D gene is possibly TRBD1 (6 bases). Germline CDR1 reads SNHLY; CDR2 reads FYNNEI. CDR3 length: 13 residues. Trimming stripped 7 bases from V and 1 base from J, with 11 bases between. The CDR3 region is CASNSQGSYEQYF. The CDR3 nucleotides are TGTGCCAGCAACTCCCAGGGGTCCTACGAGCAGTACTTC.

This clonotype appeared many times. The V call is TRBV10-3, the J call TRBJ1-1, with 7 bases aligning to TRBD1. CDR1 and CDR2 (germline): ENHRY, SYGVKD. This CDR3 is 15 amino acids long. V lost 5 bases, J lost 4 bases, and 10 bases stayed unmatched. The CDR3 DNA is TGTGCCATCAGTCCACGACAGGGCGACGGCACTGAAGCTTTCTTT. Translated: CAISPRQGDGTEAFF.

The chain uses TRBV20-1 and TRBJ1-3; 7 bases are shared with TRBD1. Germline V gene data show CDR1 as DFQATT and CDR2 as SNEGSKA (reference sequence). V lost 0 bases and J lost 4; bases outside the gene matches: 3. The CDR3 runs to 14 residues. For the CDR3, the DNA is TGCAGTGCTAGAGATATGGGACAGGGAAACACCATATATTTT. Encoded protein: CSARDMGQGNTIYF.

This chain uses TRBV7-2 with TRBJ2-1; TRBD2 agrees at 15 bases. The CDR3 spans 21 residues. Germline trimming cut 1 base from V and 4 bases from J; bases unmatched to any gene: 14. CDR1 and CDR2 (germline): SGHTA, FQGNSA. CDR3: CASSLGPGLAGGSRYYNEQFF. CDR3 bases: TGTGCCAGCAGCTTAGGGCCGGGACTAGCGGGAGGCAGTCGATATTACAATGAGCAGTTCTTC.

The CDR3: CASARLHSSYEQYV. The CDR3 DNA is TGTGCCAGCGCAAGACTCCATTCGTCCTACGAGCAGTACGTC. This chain links TRBV18 with TRBJ2-7; D uncertain. CDR3 size: 14 residues. With 8 bases removed from V and 1 base from J, the gap between germline ends came to 15 bases. From germline, CDR1 is KGHSH and CDR2 LQKENI.

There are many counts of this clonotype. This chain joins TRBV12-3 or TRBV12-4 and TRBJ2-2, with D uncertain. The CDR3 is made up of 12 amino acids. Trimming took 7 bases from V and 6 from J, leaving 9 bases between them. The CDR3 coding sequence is TGTGCCAGCAATTGGGGTCCCGGGGAGCTGTTTTTT. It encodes CASNWGPGELFF.

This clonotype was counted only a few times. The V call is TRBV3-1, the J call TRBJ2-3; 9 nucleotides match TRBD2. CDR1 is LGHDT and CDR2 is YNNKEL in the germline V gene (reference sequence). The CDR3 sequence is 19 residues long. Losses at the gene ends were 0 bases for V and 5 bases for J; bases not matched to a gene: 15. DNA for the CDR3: TGTGCCAGCAGCCAAGATGTTAGTAGGGGACTAGCAATACGAGATACGCAGTATTTT. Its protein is CASSQDVSRGLAIRDTQYF.

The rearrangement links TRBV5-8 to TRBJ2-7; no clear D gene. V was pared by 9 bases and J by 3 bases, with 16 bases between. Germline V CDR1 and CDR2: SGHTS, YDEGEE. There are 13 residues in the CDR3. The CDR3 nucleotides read TGTGCCATGGGCCTCGTCGCCATCTACGAGCAGTACTTC. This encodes CAMGLVAIYEQYF.